This entry describes one T cell receptor (beta chain). Its antigen is not known. This sample was included in a study of T cells expressing NK-cell markers. Study-level findings and limits: Certain NKG2C+ T cell clones were expanded, and their HCMV specificity remained unclear.

Reprocessing the 5' RACE reads, TCRdb reports a single entry for every CDR3 protein and omits DNA. Its table lists under 600,000 distinct CDR3 sequences. The sample taken for sequencing was blood T cells: a sorted CD56 or NKG2C T cell subset, CD4+ or CD8+ T cells, or bulk PBMC T cells (not recorded which). This TCR was sampled from a woman between 45 and 65 years old in good health.

The CDR3 here is CAIGKVAAPEYF. The chain links TRBV10-3 to TRBJ2-5; checking the TCRdb D call of TRBD2 is not possible without DNA. This CDR3 is 12 amino acids long. Germline loops: CDR1 ENHRY, CDR2 SYGVKD.